This is a list of T cell receptor beta chains from one sample in a study of blood T cell repertoires in COVID-19. Some clones are missing from TCRdb's copy, which holds only in-frame ones; the method was immunoSEQ multiplex PCR. In the table there are approximately 52,000 clones, 75% to 90% of which are singletons. Sample: peripheral blood. These receptors were obtained from a man aged 60 to 69 with acute or convalescent COVID-19. Each CDR3 is given with its conserved first and last residue. D genes are given only for firm matches. The size of a clone is reported for some rows only, either as once, few or many, or as a class for expanded clones.

CDR3nt: TGTGCCAGCAGTTTACGCCAGCCACAGTGGGATACGCAGTATTTT; CDR3aa: CASSLRQPQWDTQYF; d_gene: NA; v_gene: TRBV28; j_gene: TRBJ2-3; abundance: once
CDR3nt: TGTGCCAGCAGGTCCTACCACGAGGGCTCGACTGAAGCTTTCTTT; CDR3aa: CASRSYHEGSTEAFF; d_gene: NA; v_gene: TRBV28; j_gene: TRBJ1-1; abundance: NA
CDR3nt: TGTGCCAGCAGCTTAATAAGCGGGAGGAGCACAGATACGCAGTATTTT; CDR3aa: CASSLISGRSTDTQYF; d_gene: TRBD2; v_gene: TRBV11-2; j_gene: TRBJ2-3; abundance: NA
CDR3nt: TGTGCCAGCAGACCGGACAGGGGTGAAAAACTGTTTTTT; CDR3aa: CASRPDRGEKLFF; d_gene: TRBD1; v_gene: TRBV2; j_gene: TRBJ1-4; abundance: once
CDR3nt: TGTGCCAGCAGTTACAGCATCTATGGCTACACCTTC; CDR3aa: CASSYSIYGYTF; d_gene: NA; v_gene: TRBV6-2/TRBV6-3; j_gene: TRBJ1-2; abundance: NA
CDR3nt: TGTGCCAGCAGCGGTCGACAGGGGTTAAATTATGGCTACACCTTC; CDR3aa: CASSGRQGLNYGYTF; d_gene: TRBD1; v_gene: TRBV9; j_gene: TRBJ1-2; abundance: NA
CDR3nt: TGTGCCAGCAGTATTAGCGGGAGGGTTGACACCGGGGAGCTGTTTTTT; CDR3aa: CASSISGRVDTGELFF; d_gene: TRBD2; v_gene: TRBV27; j_gene: TRBJ2-2; abundance: NA
CDR3nt: TGTGCCAGCAGCCAAGTTAGCGGGAGGGAGCTGGGAGATACGCAGTATTTT; CDR3aa: CASSQVSGRELGDTQYF; d_gene: TRBD2; v_gene: TRBV4-2; j_gene: TRBJ2-3; abundance: NA
CDR3nt: TGTGCCAGTAGTATCGCGGGGAGGATGTTCTTT; CDR3aa: CASSIAGRMFF; d_gene: NA; v_gene: TRBV19; j_gene: TRBJ1-1; abundance: NA
CDR3nt: TGTGCCAGCACTGCAGGGGATATTAATAATTCACCCCTCCACTTT; CDR3aa: CASTAGDINNSPLHF; d_gene: NA; v_gene: TRBV6-5; j_gene: TRBJ1-6; abundance: NA